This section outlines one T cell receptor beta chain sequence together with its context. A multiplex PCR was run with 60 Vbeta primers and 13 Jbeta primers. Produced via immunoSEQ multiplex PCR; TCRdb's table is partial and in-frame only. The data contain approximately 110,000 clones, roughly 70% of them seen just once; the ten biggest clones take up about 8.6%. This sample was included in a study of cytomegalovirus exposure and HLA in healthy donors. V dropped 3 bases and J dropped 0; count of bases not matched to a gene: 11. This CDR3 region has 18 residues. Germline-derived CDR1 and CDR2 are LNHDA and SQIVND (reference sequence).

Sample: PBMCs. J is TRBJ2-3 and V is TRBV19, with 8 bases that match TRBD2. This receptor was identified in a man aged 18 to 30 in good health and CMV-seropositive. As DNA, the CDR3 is TGTGCCAGTAGTATTGGACCTACGGGGGGGCTGAGCACAGATACGCAGTATTTT. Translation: CASSIGPTGGLSTDTQYF. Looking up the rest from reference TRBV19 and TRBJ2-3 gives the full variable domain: DGGITQSPKYLFRKEGQNVTLSCEQNLNHDAMYWYRQDPGQGLRLIYYSQIVNDFQKGDIAEGYSVSREKKESFPLTVTSAQKNPTAFYLCASSIGPTGGLSTDTQYFGPGTRLTVL.